The 17 T cell receptor beta chains in this list originate from one sample, sequenced in a study of PD-1 blockade in classical Hodgkin lymphoma. Time point meaning: newly diagnosed, previously untreated cHL patient sample. Sequenced by immunoSEQ multiplex PCR; TCRdb stores in-frame clones only, minus some. The sample shows tens of thousands of clones, approximately 93% of them seen only once. Material for sequencing was peripheral blood mononuclear cells (PBMCs). The receptors were sampled from a human donor with classical Hodgkin lymphoma.

V is TRBV12-5 and J is TRBJ1-5; D unclear. Trimming cost V 1 base and J 2 bases, with 9 bases left between them. The CDR3 runs to 15 residues. CDR1 and CDR2 from the germline V gene are LGHNT and FRNRAP. CDR3 DNA: TGTGCTAGTGGTTTGGACCCTTCCCGCAATCAGCCCCAGCATTTT. Its translation is CASGLDPSRNQPQHF.

The rearrangement joins TRBV6-6 to TRBJ2-1; D is possibly TRBD1 or TRBD2 (5 bases each). The CDR3 totals 12 residues. V was pared by 5 bases and J by 9 bases, with 11 bases between. Germline V gene data show CDR1 as MNHNY and CDR2 as SVGAGI (reference sequence). The CDR3 DNA is TGTGCCAGCAGTCGGGGCGGTGGTGAGCAGTTCTTC. Protein: CASSRGGGEQFF.

This rearrangement joins TRBV6-5 to TRBJ2-5; possibly TRBD1 or TRBD2 for D (5 bases each). V lost 2 bases, J lost 4 bases, and 14 bases lay in between. CDR1 is MNHEY and CDR2 is SVGAGI in the germline V gene. There are 15 residues in the CDR3. CDR3 in amino acids: CASSYGGRGGETQYF. CDR3 nucleotides: TGTGCCAGCAGTTACGGAGGAAGGGGTGGAGAGACCCAGTACTTC.

This chain uses TRBV7-8 with TRBJ1-1; tentative D call: TRBD1 (5 bases). The CDR3 runs 14 residues. V lost 5 bases to trimming and J lost 3 bases, with 13 bases between them. Per the germline V gene, CDR1 is SGHVS and CDR2 is FQNEAQ. The CDR3 is CASSERGRDTEAFF. CDR3 nucleotide sequence: TGTGCCAGCAGCGAGCGGGGGAGGGACACTGAAGCTTTCTTT.

This clone appeared a few times. This chain uses TRBV30 with TRBJ1-1; 7 bases agree with TRBD1. J was trimmed by 6 bases and V by 1 base; bases with no gene match: 11. The CDR3 loop spans 15 amino acids. Germline CDR1 is GTSNPN and CDR2 is SVGIG (reference sequence). The CDR3 loop reads CAWSGSGTVGAEAFF. Written as DNA, the CDR3 is TGTGCCTGGAGTGGCTCCGGGACAGTTGGGGCTGAAGCTTTCTTT.

The chain combines TRBV7-2 with TRBJ1-2; the D gene is possibly TRBD1 (6 bases). The CDR3 length is 15 residues. The V gene lost 3 bases and the J gene lost 3 bases, with 14 bases spanning the gap. CDR1 and CDR2 from the germline V gene are SGHTA and FQGNSA. CDR3 in DNA: TGTGCCAGCAGCTTGGGCTACAGGGCCCACTATGGCTACACCTTC. Encoded protein: CASSLGYRAHYGYTF.

This rearrangement joins TRBV7-8 to TRBJ2-1; possibly TRBD1 or TRBD2 for D (6 bases each). V was cut by 4 bases and J by 12 bases, with 22 bases left in between. The germline V gene encodes CDR1 SGHVS and CDR2 FQNEAQ. CDR3 length equals 15 residues. This CDR3 reads CASSSNSLGGVWQFF. In DNA form, the CDR3 reads TGTGCCAGCAGCTCAAACAGCCTCGGGGGCGTATGGCAGTTCTTC.

The chain couples TRBV5-1 to TRBJ2-1; no reliable D call. The CDR3 has 14 amino acids. V was pared by 4 bases and J by 4 bases, with 12 bases between. The germline V gene has CDR1 SGHRS and CDR2 YFSETQ. For the CDR3, the DNA is TGCGCCAGCAGCCCTGAGCCACATTACAATGAGCAGTTCTTC. Residues: CASSPEPHYNEQFF.

The rearrangement joins TRBV5-1 to TRBJ2-7; TRBD1 matches at 7 bases. The CDR3 spans 15 residues. V was clipped by 3 bases and J by 6 bases; unmatched bases: 12. Germline V gene data show CDR1 as SGHRS and CDR2 as YFSETQ. Written as DNA, the CDR3 is TGCGCCAGCAGCTCGGGACAGCCTGGGTCTGGCGAGCAGTACTTC. Amino acids: CASSSGQPGSGEQYF.

In its sample, this clone was seen once. The chain recombines TRBV7-8 with TRBJ2-3; TRBD1 is a possible D gene (5 bases). Trimming pared 2 bases from V and 2 bases from J, leaving 11 bases between. There are 15 residues in the CDR3. Germline assignment: CDR1 SGHVS and CDR2 FQNEAQ. CDR3 amino acids: CASSLQGFVTDTQYF. The CDR3 DNA reads TGTGCCAGCAGCTTACAGGGATTTGTCACAGATACGCAGTATTTT.

This clone was detected once. The chain employs TRBV7-6 and TRBJ2-5; weak D call: TRBD1 (5 bases). Near its end, the DNA agrees better with TRBJ2-7, so the J call may be wrong. Germline V CDR1 and CDR2: SGHVS, FNYEAQ. CDR3 size: 12 residues. DNA for the CDR3: TGTGCCAGCAGCCAGGGTACCTACGAGCAGTACTTC. This codes for CASSQGTYEQYF.

The chain couples TRBV28 to TRBJ1-2, with D maybe TRBD1 (5 bases). V was trimmed by 0 bases and J by 0 bases, leaving 11 bases between them. The CDR3 has 16 amino acids. The germline CDR1 and CDR2 sequences are MDHEN and SYDVKM. CDR3 nucleotides: TGTGCCAGCAGTTTATGGAGGGGCGCAGCTAACTATGGCTACACCTTC. Translation: CASSLWRGAANYGYTF.

The gene calls are TRBV28 and TRBJ2-1; the D gene could be TRBD1 or TRBD2 (5 bases each). The V gene's germline CDR1 is MDHEN and CDR2 SYDVKM. The CDR3 is 17 residues long. Deletions cut 5 bases from V and 6 bases from J, with 23 bases between. The CDR3 protein is CASSPRGRPDWSNEQFF. CDR3 bases: TGTGCCAGCAGTCCACGGGGCCGTCCGGACTGGAGCAATGAGCAGTTCTTC.

This clone was counted a single time. This chain joins TRBV6-1 and TRBJ2-7, with D possibly TRBD2 on 5 matching bases. Trimming shortened V by 9 bases and J by 3 bases, and 12 bases separated the two germline ends. In germline, CDR1 is MNHNS, CDR2 SASEGT. The CDR3 extends over 12 amino acids. CDR3 sequence: CASRWSGYEQYF. CDR3 nucleotides: TGTGCCAGTCGATGGAGCGGCTACGAGCAGTACTTC.

This clone was picked up a small number of times. DNA for the CDR3: TGTGCCAGCTCATCAGGGGTGTATCAGCCCCAGCATTTT. Translating gives CASSSGVYQPQHF. The chain links TRBV6-5 to TRBJ1-5; perhaps TRBD1 as D (6 bases). CDR1 MNHEY and CDR2 SVGAGI come from the germline V gene. V was pared by 8 bases and J by 5 bases, with 13 bases between. The length of the CDR3 is 13 residues.

The chain joins TRBV5-4 to TRBJ1-1; D is perhaps TRBD1 (6 bases). This CDR3 is 14 amino acids long. Trimming pared 0 bases from V and 1 base from J, leaving 7 bases between. Germline lookup yields CDR1 SGHNT and CDR2 YYREEE (reference sequence). The CDR3 bases are TGTGCCAGCAGCTTGGGGGACAAGAACACTGAAGCTTTCTTT. This codes for CASSLGDKNTEAFF.

This clone was recorded once. J is TRBJ1-1 and V is TRBV7-7; 7 bases map to TRBD1. The CDR3 runs to 13 residues. Germline V gives CDR1 SSHAT, CDR2 FNYEAQ (reference sequence). V shed 5 bases, J shed 1 base, and the junction held 1 base outside the gene matches. The CDR3 coding sequence is TGTGCCAGCAGCCCAGGGGGGAACACTGAAGCTTTCTTT. Translation gives CASSPGGNTEAFF.